The entry that follows covers one TCR beta chain sequence. Its target is not known. The data are from a study of T cells in localized non-small cell lung cancer. Assay used: immunoSEQ multiplex PCR; TCRdb lists only in-frame clones, some missing. The profile shows 40,000 to 50,000 clones, almost 90% of them singletons. With 2 bases clipped from V and 9 bases from J, the junction kept 8 bases outside the gene matches. CDR3 length equals 15 residues. CDR1 and CDR2 from the germline V gene are SGHTA and FQGNSA. Study observations and caveats: Tumor showed lower T cell clonality than uninvolved adjacent lung, where it was highest. Higher adjacent-lung clonality was associated with shorter survival. Median detection of top 100 tumor clones in adjacent lung was over 45 clones.

The receptor was isolated from a female donor of 60 years or more with stage I squamous cell lung carcinoma. Sequences were derived from peripheral blood, sampled before any cancer treatment. The chain recombines TRBV7-2 with TRBJ2-7, with 12 positions matching TRBD2. This CDR3 is CASSLSLAGGPGQYF. The CDR3 region has the DNA TGTGCCAGCAGCTTAAGTCTAGCGGGAGGGCCGGGGCAGTACTTC.